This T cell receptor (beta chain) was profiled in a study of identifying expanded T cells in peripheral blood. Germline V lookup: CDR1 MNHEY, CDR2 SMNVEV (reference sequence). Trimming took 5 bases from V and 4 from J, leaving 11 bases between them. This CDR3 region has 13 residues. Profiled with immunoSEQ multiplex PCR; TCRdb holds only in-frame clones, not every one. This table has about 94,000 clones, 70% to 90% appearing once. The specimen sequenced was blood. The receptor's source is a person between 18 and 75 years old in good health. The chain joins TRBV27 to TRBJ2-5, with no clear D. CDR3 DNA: TGTGCCAGCAGTATCACTCCGGGAGAGACCCAGTACTTC. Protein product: CASSITPGETQYF.